These T cell receptor beta chains were read from a single sample in a study of PD-1 blockade in classical Hodgkin lymphoma. TCRdb's copy holds only in-frame clones and misses some; the assay was immunoSEQ multiplex PCR. Of about 97,000 clones in the sample, around 80% were seen once. Here the sequenced sample was peripheral blood mononuclear cells (PBMCs), taken at baseline. Source of these receptors: a human donor with classical Hodgkin lymphoma. CDR3s leave out the opening cysteine and the closing phenylalanine or tryptophan.

J,V,CDR3
TRBJ2-1,TRBV10-2,ASSAVAGRNEQF
TRBJ1-2,TRBV11-1,ASSLSPSLDNYGYT
TRBJ1-1,TRBV5-6,ASSLGGGGDAF
TRBJ1-1,TRBV6-6,ASSSTGGTEAF
TRBJ2-2,TRBV5-1,ASSSTGGSNTGELF
TRBJ2-3,TRBV5-1,ASSLASGAPDTQY
TRBJ2-1,TRBV5-1,ASSIAQLATNEQF
TRBJ2-7,TRBV7-9,ASSVKGQAFYEQY
TRBJ2-1,TRBV9,ASSVGRDTSYNEQF
TRBJ1-2,TRBV5-1,ASSLGTLGGGYT
TRBJ2-7,TRBV5-4,ASSLEPRTSGYEQY
TRBJ1-2,TRBV7-9,ASSPPGSNYGYT
TRBJ2-7,TRBV7-2,ASSLEGAAMGQY
TRBJ1-1,TRBV18,ASSRQGGLGTEAF
TRBJ1-2,TRBV28,ASRVNYGYT
TRBJ2-1,TRBV7-6,ASSQWTGASNEQF
TRBJ2-7,TRBV6-6,ASSGTSGRGADEQY
TRBJ2-1,TRBV2,ASSELSSGMSSYNEQF
TRBJ1-1,TRBV5-1,ASSSDSAESLAEAF
TRBJ1-4,TRBV28,ASSGPGTTNEKLF
TRBJ2-2,TRBV7-8,ASSPIAGGYTGELF
TRBJ1-2,TRBV28,AIQLVGRGYT
TRBJ1-1,TRBV5-1,ASSYFGQNTEAF
TRBJ2-2,TRBV10-3,AISEVYPNTGELF
TRBJ1-5,TRBV19,ASSWGGGASNQPQH
TRBJ2-3,TRBV6-4,ASSVDRGISDTQY
TRBJ2-1,TRBV6-4,ASSELLWVAEQF
TRBJ2-7,TRBV10-3,AIRGLAGGPGEQY
TRBJ2-5,TRBV19,ASSSITGGAETQY
TRBJ1-2,TRBV6-1,ASSETGGYT
TRBJ1-2,TRBV28,ASSSNPGLGYT
TRBJ2-7,TRBV28,ASSTTRQGPSYEQY
TRBJ1-4,TRBV10-3,AISEGSNEKLF
TRBJ2-3,TRBV19,ASSVVGVQDTQY
TRBJ2-3,TRBV4-2,ASSQVMAGLAAGTDTQY
TRBJ1-5,TRBV6-6,ASSGSYQPQH
TRBJ1-1,TRBV15,ATSRDHRGAGRDTEAF
TRBJ2-2,TRBV9,ASSVRSGMNLAGELF
NA,TRBV5-1,ASSLETGGFYEQY
TRBJ2-7,TRBV7-7,ASSLGTSGYEQH
TRBJ1-5,TRBV2,ASSRGVSNQPQH